This T cell receptor (beta chain) derives from a study of T cell changes during pregnancy in multiple sclerosis. Clones were sequenced by immunoSEQ multiplex PCR, and TCRdb holds only the in-frame ones, with some missing. The sample records tens of thousands of clones, around 90% being singletons. This CDR3 is built from 15 residues. Germline V gene data show CDR1 as SGHVS and CDR2 as FQNEAQ. V was clipped by 4 bases and J by 6 bases; unmatched bases: 4. The chain combines TRBV7-8 with TRBJ2-1; 12 bases agree with TRBD2. This specimen consisted of peripheral blood, obtained after pregnancy. The receptor was isolated from a female donor in good health, enrolled as a control in a pregnancy study. The chain's CDR3 is CASSSASGGANEQFF. CDR3 nucleotide sequence: TGTGCCAGCAGCTCCGCTAGCGGGGGGGCCAATGAGCAGTTCTTC.